The sequence of this T cell receptor (beta chain) was determined in a study of blood T cell repertoires in COVID-19. For the study at large: Both acute and convalescent COVID-19 samples were obtained from the United States, Italy and Spain. The cDNA or gDNA used as material had been derived from T cells, B-cell-depleted T cells, or PBMCs.

The table came from immunoSEQ multiplex PCR; TCRdb's copy has only in-frame clones and leaves some out. Among about 160,000 clones listed, 87% were seen once. The TCR was taken from a woman aged 65 to 85 with COVID-19, enrolled during active disease. The sample taken for sequencing was peripheral blood.

The CDR3 nucleotides are TGTGCCAGCAGTCCCACCGGGAGGGCCCAAGAGACCCAGTACTTC. Protein: CASSPTGRAQETQYF. J is TRBJ2-5 and V is TRBV28; 8 bases agree with TRBD2. This CDR3 is built from 15 residues. Germline CDR1 is MDHEN and CDR2 is SYDVKM. V was clipped by 5 bases and J by 1 base; unmatched bases: 6.